This TCR beta chain is from a study of blood T cell repertoires in COVID-19. Per the study methods: Estimation of nucleated cell counts was performed using reference gene primer amplification. Using immunoSEQ multiplex PCR, the repertoire was profiled, and TCRdb retains in-frame clones only, with some absent. That table furnishes V, J and clone size, whereas the DNA furnished D and trimming. The sample holds fewer than 150,000 clones, about 86% seen once. CDR3 size: 15 residues. J lost 5 bases, V lost 3 bases, and 7 bases had no gene match. Germline loops: CDR1 SNHLY, CDR2 FYNNEI. The chain links TRBV2 to TRBJ2-3, with 8 bases aligning to TRBD2. Sequenced: peripheral blood. This clonotype originated in a woman aged 45-65 years with acute or convalescent COVID-19. CDR3: CASSEAGGAGDTQYF. CDR3 DNA: TGTGCCAGCAGTGAGGCCGGGGGGGCCGGAGATACGCAGTATTTT.